This record covers a single T cell receptor beta chain. The source of the sample is a study of CD8+ T cells in alopecia areata. cDNA serving as the sequencing template came from extracted, reverse transcribed RNA. Here immunoSEQ multiplex PCR was the method, and the copy in TCRdb shows in-frame clones only, minus some. The sample consists of some 110,000 clones, roughly 68% of them appearing once. With 7 bases removed from V and 3 bases from J, the gap between germline ends came to 22 bases. The CDR3 spans 16 residues. In germline, CDR1 is SQVTM, CDR2 ANQGSEA. Sequenced: CD4+ T cells sorted from blood. The sequence was obtained from a human donor in good health. The V gene is TRBV29-1, the J gene TRBJ2-1; the D call may be TRBD1 or TRBD2 (6 bases each). The CDR3 here is CSDPGGTKLGYNEQFF. The DNA of the CDR3 is TGCAGCGACCCCGGGGGCACGAAATTGGGCTACAATGAGCAGTTCTTC.